This T cell receptor (beta chain) was obtained from a study of cytomegalovirus exposure and HLA in healthy donors. The PCR made use of 60 Vbeta and 13 Jbeta primers. Assay used: immunoSEQ multiplex PCR; TCRdb lists only in-frame clones, some missing. The table includes about 120,000 clones, around 84% detected once. V lost 4 bases and J lost 4; bases outside the gene matches: 5. The CDR3 covers 14 residues. Germline V gives CDR1 SGHRS, CDR2 YFSETQ. Study-wide results and limits: Reportedly, TCR beta sequences accurately predicted HLA-A and HLA-B alleles in most subjects. TCR beta V- and J-gene trimming was later associated with a missense DCLRE1C variant.

As concerns this clone: Its antigen is currently unknown.

Each donor was healthy, and each was a bone marrow donor. This rearrangement joins TRBV5-1 to TRBJ2-1; 7 bases are a match to TRBD2. The receptor's source is a man between 18 and 35 years old in good health and CMV-seronegative. The sample taken for sequencing was PBMCs. CDR3 amino acids: CASSLGGMYNEQFF. The CDR3 DNA reads as TGCGCCAGCAGCCTGGGAGGGATGTACAATGAGCAGTTCTTC.